The 18 T cell receptor beta chains reported below all come from one sample, sequenced in a study of beta chain features in type 1 diabetes. The whole isolated RNA underwent reverse transcription, so sequencing captured expressed TCRB transcripts. Method: immunoSEQ multiplex PCR; TCRdb's copy keeps in-frame clones and lacks some. The sample contains some 900,000 clones, 15% to 20% of which appear only once. Sequenced material: naive CD4+ T cells from blood. Every receptor here comes from a woman aged 18 to 35 in good health.

The chain employs TRBV4-1 and TRBJ2-1, with 9 positions matching TRBD1. The CDR3 consists of 13 residues. V trimming: 3 bases; J trimming: 14 bases; junction bases outside the gene matches: 8. Germline V gene lookup returns CDR1 MGHRA and CDR2 YSYEKL. CDR3 amino acids: CASSQAQGAGEFF. In DNA form, the CDR3 reads TGCGCCAGCAGCCAGGCACAGGGGGCGGGAGAGTTCTTC.

The table lists this clone with a few counts. The chain uses TRBV7-9 and TRBJ2-7; 9 bases are shared with TRBD1. V trimming: 8 bases; J trimming: 2 bases; junction bases outside the gene matches: 4. CDR3 length: 13 amino acids. The V gene's germline CDR1 is SEHNR and CDR2 FQNEAQ (reference sequence). The CDR3 DNA reads TGTGCCAGCGGGACAGGGTTAGCCTACGAGCAGTACTTC. This translates into CASGTGLAYEQYF. The complete variable domain, with remaining parts taken from reference TRBV7-9 and TRBJ2-7, reads DTGVSQNPRHKITKRGQNVTFRCDPISEHNRLYWYRQTLGQGPEFLTYFQNEAQLEKSRLLSDRFSAERPKGSFSTLEIQRTEQGDSAMYLCASGTGLAYEQYFGPGTRLTVT.

The rearrangement uses TRBV27 and TRBJ2-1; 8 bases fit TRBD1. Trimming took 4 bases from V and 7 from J; bases not matched to a gene: 9. There are 15 residues in the CDR3. The germline V gene has CDR1 MNHEY and CDR2 SMNVEV (reference sequence). The CDR3 region is CASSYDRGLRNEQFF. Written as DNA, the CDR3 is TGTGCCAGCAGTTACGACAGGGGCCTCAGGAATGAGCAGTTCTTC.

The V gene is TRBV20-1, the J gene TRBJ2-7; possible D gene TRBD1, 6 bases. This CDR3 has 11 residues. Germline CDR1 is DFQATT and CDR2 is SNEGSKA (reference sequence). The ends were cut back, 5 bases at V and 3 bases at J, with 8 bases in the middle. CDR3 loop: CSAGGDYEQYF. The CDR3 DNA reads as TGCAGTGCTGGGGGCGACTACGAGCAGTACTTC.

The rearrangement links TRBV27 to TRBJ2-2, with D possibly TRBD2 on 7 matching bases. With 6 bases removed from V and 3 bases from J, the gap between germline ends came to 14 bases. The length of the CDR3 is 15 residues. The germline V gene encodes CDR1 MNHEY and CDR2 SMNVEV (reference sequence). CDR3 region: CASRDSRGDTGELFF. The DNA of the CDR3 is TGTGCCAGCAGGGACAGTCGGGGGGACACCGGGGAGCTGTTTTTT.

To note about this clone: The sample contains more than one DNA sequence encoding this CDR3. The rearrangement links TRBV7-2 to TRBJ2-1; TRBD2 matches at 9 bases. Germline-derived CDR1 and CDR2 are SGHTA and FQGNSA. Losses at the gene ends were 1 base for V and 7 bases for J; bases not matched to a gene: 8. The CDR3 is 16 amino acids. CDR3 sequence (DNA): TGTGCCAGCAGCTTAGTGCGGCTAGCGGGAAGGAATGAGCAGTTCTTC. Translated: CASSLVRLAGRNEQFF.

The chain recombines TRBV28 with TRBJ1-2; D remains ambiguous. Germline-derived CDR1 and CDR2 are MDHEN and SYDVKM. The V end was cut by 3 bases, the J end by 4 bases, with 9 bases between. The length of the CDR3 is 13 residues. As DNA, the CDR3 is TGTGCCAGCAGTTTTGTAACCATCTATGGCTACACCTTC. Translating gives CASSFVTIYGYTF.

This chain connects TRBV4-2 to TRBJ2-5, with 11 bases aligning to TRBD2. This CDR3 comprises 16 residues. CDR1 is LGHNA, CDR2 YNFKEQ, per germline. The J segment lost 3 bases and the V segment lost 4 bases, leaving 7 bases of the junction unmatched. The CDR3 nucleotides read TGTGCCAGCAGCCCCCACATAGCGGGAGGGGAAGAGACCCAGTACTTC. It is translated as CASSPHIAGGEETQYF.

The chain carries TRBV2 and TRBJ1-1; D is unclear. In germline, CDR1 is SNHLY, CDR2 FYNNEI. This CDR3 is 12 amino acids long. V was trimmed by 3 bases and J by 2 bases, leaving 4 bases between them. The CDR3 region has the DNA TGTGCCAGCAGTGACCTTAACACTGAAGCTTTCTTT. It yields the protein CASSDLNTEAFF.

The chain joins TRBV28 to TRBJ2-7; 8 bases are a match to TRBD2. The CDR3 runs to 16 residues. Germline CDR1 reads MDHEN; CDR2 reads SYDVKM. Trimming cost V 3 bases and J 1 base; bases outside gene matches: 8. CDR3 protein: CASSFRGGHLSYEQYF. CDR3 nucleotides: TGTGCCAGCAGTTTCCGCGGGGGGCACCTTTCCTACGAGCAGTACTTC.

This clone was detected only a few times. The chain combines TRBV5-6 with TRBJ2-7, with 15 bases identical to TRBD2. Germline V gene lookup returns CDR1 SGHDT and CDR2 YYEEEE. The CDR3 is 17 residues long. Unmatched junction bases numbered 5, after V lost 1 base and J lost 3 bases. CDR3 protein: CASSLTGTSGRIYEQYF. The DNA for the CDR3 is TGTGCCAGCAGCTTGACCGGGACTAGCGGGAGGATCTACGAGCAGTACTTC.

J is TRBJ2-1 and V is TRBV9; 7 bases line up with TRBD1. V was pared by 4 bases and J by 6 bases, with 7 bases of the junction left unmatched. CDR1 is SGDLS and CDR2 is YYNGEE in the germline V gene. This CDR3 is 14 amino acids long. In DNA form, the CDR3 reads TGTGCCAGCAGCCCTCGGACAGGCCCCAATGAGCAGTTCTTC. It translates to CASSPRTGPNEQFF.

This clone was counted a few times. This rearrangement joins TRBV9 to TRBJ2-5; D gene uncertain. Trimming shortened V by 0 bases and J by 5 bases, and 14 bases separated the two germline ends. The CDR3 extends over 15 amino acids. Germline V CDR1 and CDR2: SGDLS, YYNGEE. The CDR3 protein is CASSVAAGGAETQYF. DNA for the CDR3: TGTGCCAGCAGCGTAGCGGCCGGCGGTGCGGAGACCCAGTACTTC.

This chain links TRBV9 with TRBJ2-1; 10 bases align to TRBD2. Germline V gene sequence: CDR1 SGDLS, CDR2 YYNGEE. The CDR3 has 15 residues. Germline trimming cut 2 bases from V and 8 bases from J; bases unmatched to any gene: 7. The DNA of the CDR3 is TGTGCCAGCAGCGTCTCTAGCGGGAGTTTCTATGAGCAGTTCTTC. Translated: CASSVSSGSFYEQFF.

The genes are TRBV6-6 and TRBJ2-3; unclear D gene. V was cut by 5 bases and J by 6 bases, with 15 bases left in between. Germline assignment: CDR1 MNHNY and CDR2 SVGAGI (reference sequence). The CDR3 contains 14 residues. The CDR3 here is CASSRVSAVDTQYF. DNA of the CDR3: TGTGCCAGCAGTCGGGTTTCGGCCGTGGATACGCAGTATTTT.

This clone was recorded a few times. The gene calls are TRBV28 and TRBJ2-5; 11 bases are a match to TRBD1. This CDR3 is built from 15 residues. Germline V gene data show CDR1 as MDHEN and CDR2 as SYDVKM. The trim removed 6 bases at V and 5 bases at J, leaving 8 bases unmatched. This CDR3 is CASSDPGQGVETQYF. As DNA, the CDR3 is TGTGCCAGCAGCGATCCGGGACAGGGGGTGGAGACCCAGTACTTC.

To note about this clone: This CDR3 is also generated by other DNA sequences in the sample. V gene TRBV6-6 combines with J gene TRBJ2-5; possible D gene TRBD2, 5 bases. The ends were cut back, 2 bases at V and 5 bases at J, with 12 bases in the middle. Germline CDR1 and CDR2: MNHNY and SVGAGI (reference sequence). The CDR3 has 14 amino acids. The CDR3 region has the DNA TGTGCCAGCAGTTACGGAGGAGTTGAGGAGACCCAGTACTTC. Protein: CASSYGGVEETQYF.

The rearrangement joins TRBV5-1 to TRBJ2-5; 7 bases are shared with TRBD1. Germline-derived CDR1 and CDR2 are SGHRS and YFSETQ. The CDR3 extends over 15 amino acids. V gave up 2 bases and J gave up 3 bases; unmatched junction bases: 7. CDR3 residues: CASSFYLQGKETQYF. CDR3 DNA: TGCGCCAGCAGCTTCTATTTACAGGGGAAAGAGACCCAGTACTTC.